The clone carrying this T cell receptor (beta chain) came up once. The entry originates in a study of T cell responses to AZD1222 COVID-19 vaccine. Sequencing was performed with immunoSEQ multiplex PCR; in TCRdb, only in-frame clones are kept and a portion is missing. This table holds 200,000 or so clones, approximately 94% found once. J was trimmed by 7 bases and V by 8 bases; bases with no gene match: 9. The CDR3 is 14 amino acids. Looked up from germline, CDR1 is LNHDA and CDR2 is SQIVND (reference sequence). This receptor was obtained from an adult in good health. The chain employs TRBV19 and TRBJ1-5; TRBD1 aligns across 9 bases. Sequencing was performed on peripheral blood, taken on day 0 of AZD1222 vaccination. CDR3 DNA: TGTGCCAGTTCCGGGACAGGGAAACGACAGCCCCAGCATTTT. It encodes CASSGTGKRQPQHF.